This is a list of T cell receptor beta chains from one sample in a study of T cells in Graves' hyperthyroidism and ophthalmopathy. TCRdb reprocessed the multiplex PCR reads with MiXCR, giving one entry per CDR3 protein. The data hold a few hundred thousand distinct CDR3 sequences, with roughly 15% observed a single time. Sequences were obtained from blood. The receptors originated from a woman aged 40-49 years with Graves' hyperthyroidism that later progressed to Graves' ophthalmopathy. Each CDR3 is given with its conserved first and last residue. Each record gives: CDR3 length, V gene, CDR3 protein.

>13|TRBV27
CASSPRSGGEQYF
>15|TRBV6-2/TRBV6-3
CASSKPGDGDREAFF
>20|TRBV28
CASSPVLWFSGRPKYNEQFF
>15|TRBV20-1
CSARGTSGTTDTQYF
>12|TRBV10-3
CAISEFEREQYF
>12|TRBV5-4
CASSTKTGELFF
>15|TRBV6-5
CASSYSVANTDTQYF
>16|TRBV12-3/TRBV12-4
CASSLGPSGSRDTQYF
>16|TRBV7-9
CASSQGQGARGTEAFF
>15|TRBV6-5
CASSYSSREDTEAFF
>15|TRBV24-1
CATRAGGDYTDTQYF
>13|TRBV20-1
CRARLPTFDGHTF